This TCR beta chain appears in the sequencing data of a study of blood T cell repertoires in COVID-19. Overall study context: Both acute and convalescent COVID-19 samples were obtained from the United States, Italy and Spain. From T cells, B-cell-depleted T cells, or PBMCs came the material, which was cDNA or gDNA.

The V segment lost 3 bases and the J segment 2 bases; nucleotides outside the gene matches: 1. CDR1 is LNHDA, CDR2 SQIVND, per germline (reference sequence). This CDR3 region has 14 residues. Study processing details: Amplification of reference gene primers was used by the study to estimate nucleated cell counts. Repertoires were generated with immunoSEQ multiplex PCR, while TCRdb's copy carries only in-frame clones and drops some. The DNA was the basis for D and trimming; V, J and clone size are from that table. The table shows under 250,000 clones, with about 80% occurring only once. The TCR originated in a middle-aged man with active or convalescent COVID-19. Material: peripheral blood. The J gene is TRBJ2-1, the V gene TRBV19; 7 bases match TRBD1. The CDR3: CASSMGTAYNEQFF. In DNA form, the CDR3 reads TGTGCCAGTAGTATGGGGACAGCCTACAATGAGCAGTTCTTC.